This T cell receptor (beta chain) derives from a study of shared clonotypes between healthy human individuals. Repertoires were generated with immunoSEQ multiplex PCR, while TCRdb's copy carries only in-frame clones and drops some. The table lists roughly 2.5 million clones, more than 80% of them singletons, with more than 0.12% in the top ten. With respect to this clone: Its antigen is still unknown.

The CDR3 extends over 15 amino acids. Germline CDR1 is SGHDT and CDR2 is YYEEEE. The V segment lost 1 base and the J segment 7 bases; nucleotides outside the gene matches: 5. Recent acute infections and vaccinations were absent in the healthy HIV-negative adult donors. Findings and caveats of the study: What naive subsets generally showed was a larger estimated richness than memory subsets showed.

The V call is TRBV5-6, the J call TRBJ1-6; 7 bases line up with TRBD1. The origin of this receptor is a man younger than 35 in good health. Sequencing was done on a sample of naive CD4+ T cells sorted from blood. Subset of the sample: CD45RA+ positively selected. The CDR3 DNA follows: TGTGCCAGCAGCTTGCAGGGGGGTAGGAATTCACCCCTCCACTTT. Amino acids: CASSLQGGRNSPLHF.